The 31 T cell receptor beta chains below come from one sample, sequenced in a study of response to subunit inactivated influenza vaccine. MiXCR was run by TCRdb on the RT-PCR reads, yielding one entry per CDR3 protein. The data hold about 610,000 distinct CDR3 sequences, with 12% to 15% observed a single time. Specimen: PBMCs from blood, collected roughly 12 days after vaccination. All receptors derive from a man aged 50 to 60 who received an inactivated influenza vaccine.

This clonotype was counted only a few times. This chain connects TRBV5-5 to TRBJ2-1; 7 bases line up with TRBD2. Unmatched junction bases numbered 10, after V lost 1 base and J lost 0 bases. This CDR3 spans 18 amino acids. Germline CDR1 reads SGHKS; CDR2 reads YYEKEE (reference sequence). CDR3 residues: CASSLRAAGGGSYNEQFF. The CDR3 DNA sequence: TGTGCCAGCAGCTTGAGGGCCGCCGGCGGGGGCTCCTACAATGAGCAGTTCTTC.

Many counts were recorded for this clonotype. The chain is built from TRBV7-2 and TRBJ2-1; TRBD1 matches 7 bases. J was trimmed by 12 bases and V by 1 base; bases with no gene match: 3. This CDR3 comprises 12 residues. CDR1 and CDR2 from the germline V gene are SGHTA and FQGNSA. CDR3 region: CASSLGGGLQFF. CDR3 nucleotide sequence: TGTGCCAGCAGCTTAGGAGGGGGCTTGCAGTTCTTC.

This clonotype was counted a few times. V gene TRBV28 combines with J gene TRBJ1-1; weak D call: TRBD1 (5 bases). Germline CDR1 MDHEN, CDR2 SYDVKM. This CDR3 has 15 residues. With 7 bases removed from V and 1 base from J, the gap between germline ends came to 16 bases. CDR3 sequence (DNA): TGTGCCAGCAATCCCCGGGGCGGTTCGAACACTGAAGCTTTCTTT. This codes for CASNPRGGSNTEAFF. The full variable domain, with the rest looked up from reference TRBV28 and TRBJ1-1, is DVKVTQSSRYLVKRTGEKVFLECVQDMDHENMFWYRQDPGLGLRLIYFSYDVKMKEKGDIPEGYSVSREKKERFSLILESASTNQTSMYLCASNPRGGSNTEAFFGQGTRLTVV.

The sample holds a few counts of this clonotype. The chain links TRBV29-1 to TRBJ2-5; 10 bases match TRBD1. With V trimmed by 7 bases and J by 4 bases, 9 bases remained unmatched. The CDR3 spans 14 residues. Germline V gene lookup returns CDR1 SQVTM and CDR2 ANQGSEA. The DNA for the CDR3 is TGCAGCGGACAGGGGGCCTACGTCGCAGAGACCCAGTACTTC. This gives the protein CSGQGAYVAETQYF.

In this sample, this clonotype turned up a few times. The CDR3 region is CASSLSLLAGLNTGELFF. The CDR3 region has the DNA TGCGCCAGCAGCTTGAGTTTACTAGCGGGATTGAACACCGGGGAGCTGTTTTTT. The genes are TRBV5-1 and TRBJ2-2; 10 nucleotides align to TRBD2. CDR3 length: 18 amino acids. Germline CDR1 and CDR2: SGHRS and YFSETQ. The V gene end was trimmed by 1 base and the J gene end by 1 base; junction bases not matched to a gene: 7.

This clonotype was seen ten or more times. The CDR3 loop reads CASSLTGNTQYF. For the CDR3, the DNA is TGTGCCAGCAGCTTAACGGGGAATACGCAGTATTTT. The chain joins TRBV11-2 to TRBJ2-3; D might be TRBD2 (5 bases). CDR1 and CDR2 from the germline V gene are SGHAT and FQNNGV. V lost 2 bases and J lost 7, with 7 bases in between. CDR3 length equals 12 residues.

This clonotype has only a few counts. The rearrangement uses TRBV10-2 and TRBJ2-7, with 7 bases aligning to TRBD1. Trimming removed 3 bases from V and 6 bases from J; junction bases left unmatched: 17. Germline CDR1 and CDR2: WSHSY and SAAADI. The CDR3 length is 17 residues. The CDR3 coding sequence is TGCGCCAGCAGTGACCGCATCAACAGGGGACGCTTAGCCGAGCAGTACTTC. It translates to CASSDRINRGRLAEQYF.

This clonotype came up many times. This chain uses TRBV7-2 with TRBJ2-7; D is ambiguous. Germline values: CDR1 SGHTA, CDR2 FQGNSA. V shed 1 base and J shed 3 bases, with 10 bases lying between them. The length of the CDR3 is 14 residues. CDR3 DNA sequence: TGTGCCAGCAGCTTAGGGGCTTCCTACTACGAGCAGTACTTC. Its protein product is CASSLGASYYEQYF.

This clonotype was detected only a few times. The chain links TRBV15 to TRBJ1-5, with 9 bases identical to TRBD1. This CDR3 is 14 amino acids long. The junction had 5 bases not matched to a gene; V was cut back by 8 bases and J by 3 bases. Germline V gives CDR1 LNHNV, CDR2 YYDKDF (reference sequence). This chain's CDR3 is CATAGQGNNQPQHF. The DNA of the CDR3 is TGTGCCACCGCCGGACAGGGGAACAATCAGCCCCAGCATTTT.

The chain couples TRBV7-9 to TRBJ2-4, with no clear D. With 4 bases removed from V and 0 bases from J, the gap between germline ends came to 16 bases. The CDR3 spans 17 residues. Germline V gene data show CDR1 as SEHNR and CDR2 as FQNEAQ (reference sequence). CDR3 sequence (DNA): TGTGCCAGCAGCTCCGACCTAGGCCGATTAGCCAAAAACATTCAGTACTTC. Its protein is CASSSDLGRLAKNIQYF.

The rearrangement links TRBV6-5 to TRBJ2-7; maybe TRBD2 (5 bases). The CDR3 is made up of 16 amino acids. Trimming took off 0 bases at V and 6 bases at J, with 18 bases between the two ends. Germline CDR1 MNHEY, CDR2 SVGAGI. In DNA form, the CDR3 reads TGTGCCAGCAGTTACTCGTCTTTGGGAGTTGCGGCCGAGCAGTACTTC. It translates to CASSYSSLGVAAEQYF.

The sample holds many counts of this clonotype. One junction end disagrees with the germline gene, perhaps due to a read error. The V and J genes are TRBV9 and TRBJ2-3; 8 nucleotides agree with TRBD2. The CDR3 contains 14 residues. Germline CDR1 SGDLS, CDR2 YYNGEE. CDR3 in DNA: TGCGCCAGCAGCGGGGGCGGGAGCACAGATACGCAGTATTTT. Protein: CASSGGGSTDTQYF.

This clonotype has a handful of counts. The CDR3: CASSPTGKQFF. CDR3 nucleotide sequence: TGTGCCAGCTCACCCACAGGGAAGCAGTTCTTC. The J gene is TRBJ2-1, the V gene TRBV18; maybe TRBD1 (6 bases). CDR1 and CDR2 (germline): KGHSH, LQKENI. V shed 3 bases and J shed 11 bases, with 8 bases lying between them. The length of the CDR3 is 11 residues.

This clonotype has at least ten counts. The chain combines TRBV10-3 with TRBJ2-7; D remains unclear. Germline V gives CDR1 ENHRY, CDR2 SYGVKD. The V gene lost 0 bases and the J gene lost 3 bases, with 6 bases spanning the gap. CDR3 length equals 13 residues. CDR3 DNA: TGTGCCATCAGTGAGTCTGCCTACTACGAGCAGTACTTC. Its translation is CAISESAYYEQYF.

This clonotype came up many times. The genes are TRBV20-1 and TRBJ2-7; D is possibly TRBD1 or TRBD2 (5 bases each). Trimming removed 5 bases from V and 2 bases from J, with 10 bases in between. Germline assignment: CDR1 DFQATT and CDR2 SNEGSKA (reference sequence). This CDR3 is built from 12 residues. The CDR3 sequence: CSARGPTYEQYF. CDR3 nucleotide sequence: TGCAGTGCTCGGGGACCAACCTACGAGCAGTACTTC.

This chain connects TRBV6-2 or TRBV6-3 to TRBJ2-3; TRBD2 might be the D (5 bases). CDR1 and CDR2 from the germline V gene are MNHEY and SVGEGT. The germline V and J ends were trimmed by 2 bases and 2 bases, with 14 bases remaining between them. The CDR3 totals 16 residues. The DNA for the CDR3 is TGTGCCAGCAGTTACGTTGAGGGCTTGATCACAGATACGCAGTATTTT. Amino acids: CASSYVEGLITDTQYF.

The chain uses TRBV5-1 and TRBJ2-7; D possibly corresponds to TRBD1 (5 bases). Per germline, CDR1 SGHRS and CDR2 YFSETQ. CDR3 length equals 14 residues. Deletions cut 3 bases from V and 2 bases from J, with 12 bases between. CDR3 sequence (DNA): TGCGCCAGCAGCTATTATGGGGCTACCTACGAGCAGTACTTC. It translates to CASSYYGATYEQYF.

This clonotype has just a few counts. The rearrangement uses TRBV18 and TRBJ2-3; D possibly corresponds to TRBD2 (5 bases). Trimming stripped 2 bases from V and 6 bases from J, with 18 bases between. This CDR3 is built from 16 residues. The germline V gene has CDR1 KGHSH and CDR2 LQKENI. CDR3 residues: CASSPDYAPELDTQYF. CDR3 DNA sequence: TGTGCCAGCTCACCAGACTACGCTCCTGAGTTGGATACGCAGTATTTT. Full variable domain (rest looked up from reference TRBV18 and TRBJ2-3): NAGVMQNPRHLVRRRGQEARLRCSPMKGHSHVYWYRQLPEEGLKFMVYLQKENIIDESGMPKERFSAEFPKEGPSILRIQQVVRGDSAAYFCASSPDYAPELDTQYFGPGTRLTVL.

This clonotype showed up just a few times. The chain is built from TRBV5-1 and TRBJ1-4; the D gene is possibly TRBD1 (6 bases). This CDR3 contains 17 residues. Germline CDR1 is SGHRS and CDR2 is YFSETQ. Trimming cost V 0 bases and J 2 bases, with 14 bases left between them. The CDR3 sequence: CASSLGRGMWTNEKLFF. The CDR3 DNA is TGCGCCAGCAGCTTGGGGAGGGGGATGTGGACTAATGAAAAACTGTTTTTT.

The gene calls are TRBV19 and TRBJ2-3, with 12 bases that match TRBD2. The germline CDR1 and CDR2 sequences are LNHDA and SQIVND (reference sequence). V shed 8 bases, J shed 6 bases, and the junction held 9 bases outside the gene matches. The CDR3 sequence is 15 residues long. The CDR3 bases are TGTGCCAGTTCGGACCGACTAGCGGGAGTTGATACGCAGTATTTT. Its translation is CASSDRLAGVDTQYF.

The chain couples TRBV12-3 or TRBV12-4 to TRBJ1-2; 8 positions agree with TRBD1. The CDR3 spans 12 residues. The junction had 4 bases not matched to a gene; V was cut back by 5 bases and J by 8 bases. The CDR3 region is CASSRTGSGYTF. The CDR3 bases are TGTGCCAGCAGTCGGACAGGGAGCGGCTACACCTTC.

The chain combines TRBV5-1 with TRBJ1-1; D call uncertain. This CDR3 region has 17 residues. Per the germline V gene, CDR1 is SGHRS and CDR2 is YFSETQ. V lost 0 bases, J lost 9 bases, and 24 bases lay in between. CDR3 in DNA: TGCGCCAGCAGCTTGGGAGGCGGAACCTACTCCCATATGAAAGCTTTCTTT. Residues: CASSLGGGTYSHMKAFF.

This clonotype was counted only a few times. The chain combines TRBV12-3 or TRBV12-4 with TRBJ1-4; D is perhaps TRBD1 (5 bases). V was trimmed by 5 bases and J by 5 bases, leaving 12 bases between them. The CDR3 runs to 14 residues. CDR3 coding DNA: TGTGCCAGCAGTCTAGGACACCAAAATGAAAAACTGTTTTTT. Protein sequence: CASSLGHQNEKLFF.

This clonotype occurred a few times. This chain joins TRBV27 and TRBJ2-1; 9 nucleotides align to TRBD2. CDR1 is MNHEY, CDR2 SMNVEV, per germline (reference sequence). V trimming: 1 base; J trimming: 8 bases; junction bases outside the gene matches: 9. CDR3 length: 16 amino acids. The CDR3 DNA is TGTGCCAGCAGTTTATTGGGCGGGGGGGCCAGCGATGAGCAGTTCTTC. It is translated as CASSLLGGGASDEQFF.

The chain employs TRBV20-1 and TRBJ2-1; 16 bases agree with TRBD2. Per germline, CDR1 DFQATT and CDR2 SNEGSKA (reference sequence). The CDR3 covers 16 residues. J gave up 9 bases and V 5 bases, and 10 bases lay outside the gene matches. Here the CDR3 reads CSAGTSGGAPGGEQFF. In nucleotides, the CDR3 is TGCAGTGCTGGGACTAGCGGGGGGGCCCCAGGCGGTGAGCAGTTCTTC.

In its sample, this clonotype was seen a few times. One end of the junction fails to match germline, which may point to a read error. J is TRBJ2-5 and V is TRBV7-7; 8 nucleotides line up with TRBD1. The length of the CDR3 is 18 residues. Germline CDR1 and CDR2: SSHAT and FNYEAQ (reference sequence). CDR3 sequence: CASSLLFGQGRHQETQYF. CDR3 sequence (DNA): TGTGCTAGCAGCCTCCTCTTCGGACAGGGCCGACACCAAGAGACCCAGTACTTC.

V gene TRBV28 combines with J gene TRBJ2-3; 12 bases match TRBD1. Germline V gives CDR1 MDHEN, CDR2 SYDVKM. The CDR3 sequence is 15 residues long. The trim removed 5 bases at V and 7 bases at J, leaving 7 bases unmatched. The CDR3 nucleotides are TGTGCCAGCAGTCCCTCCGGGACAGGGGGCAATACGCAGTATTTT. Translating it yields CASSPSGTGGNTQYF.

This clonotype was recorded a few times. This chain connects TRBV7-2 to TRBJ2-2, with TRBD1 as a possible D gene (5 bases). The germline CDR1 and CDR2 sequences are SGHTA and FQGNSA. The V and J ends lost 5 bases and 0 bases respectively, with 7 bases between them. This CDR3 spans 14 amino acids. CDR3 in DNA: TGTGCCAGCAGCGGACACCCGAACACCGGGGAGCTGTTTTTT. Its translation: CASSGHPNTGELFF.

This clonotype was counted only a few times. This chain connects TRBV5-1 to TRBJ2-1; 10 bases are shared with TRBD1. Trimming removed 0 bases from V and 5 bases from J; junction bases left unmatched: 2. Germline values: CDR1 SGHRS, CDR2 YFSETQ. This CDR3 has 15 residues. The CDR3 protein is CASSLAGQGNNEQFF. The DNA for the CDR3 is TGCGCCAGCAGCTTGGCGGGACAGGGGAACAATGAGCAGTTCTTC.

This clonotype was counted ten times or more. The chain couples TRBV4-3 to TRBJ2-3, with TRBD2 as a possible D gene (5 bases). Germline loops: CDR1 LGHNA, CDR2 YSLEER. Trimming took 1 base from V and 5 from J, leaving 16 bases between them. CDR3 length equals 16 residues. The CDR3 DNA reads TGCGCCAGCAGCCAAGCTGGTGGAGGCGTGGGAGATACGCAGTATTTT. This codes for CASSQAGGGVGDTQYF.

This clonotype has a handful of counts. The gene calls are TRBV4-1 and TRBJ2-1, with 9 bases matching TRBD2. The V gene end was trimmed by 3 bases and the J gene end by 7 bases; junction bases not matched to a gene: 7. Germline CDR1 reads MGHRA; CDR2 reads YSYEKL. The CDR3 totals 15 residues. The CDR3 coding sequence is TGCGCCAGCAGCCACCTCTTAGCGGGAGTGAATGAGCAGTTCTTC. This translates into CASSHLLAGVNEQFF.